One and the same sample provided the 26 T cell receptor beta chains below, sequenced in a study of T cell repertoires in cytomegalovirus infection. TCRdb re-derived calls from the reads in MiXCR, one entry per CDR3 protein. The sample has fewer than 80,000 distinct CDR3 sequences, roughly 3.7% seen once; the top ten hold around 4.9%. Specimen: PBMCs. The receptors come from a human donor in good health (CMV status not recorded). Some clones in this sample may be carry-over from other donors' samples.

In its sample, this clonotype was seen many times. The chain combines TRBV12-3 or TRBV12-4 with TRBJ1-1; D uncertain. Trimming stripped 3 bases from V and 4 bases from J, with 6 bases between. This CDR3 comprises 12 residues. Here the CDR3 DNA reads TGTGCCAGCAGTTTGCATATCACTGAAGCTTTCTTT. Protein sequence: CASSLHITEAFF.

This clonotype came up many times. V gene TRBV6-6 combines with J gene TRBJ1-1; TRBD1 matches at 7 bases. The junction had 11 bases not matched to a gene; V was cut back by 0 bases and J by 7 bases. The CDR3 runs 16 residues. CDR1 MNHNY and CDR2 SVGAGI come from the germline V gene (reference sequence). DNA for the CDR3: TGTGCCAGCAGTTACTCGACAGGGAAGTGGGGCGGTGAAGCTTTCTTT. It yields the protein CASSYSTGKWGGEAFF.

This clonotype was counted many times. The V call is TRBV7-9, the J call TRBJ2-7, with D uncertain. CDR1 and CDR2 (germline): SEHNR, FQNEAQ (reference sequence). Trimming took off 6 bases at V and 0 bases at J, with 6 bases between the two ends. The CDR3 runs to 12 residues. DNA of the CDR3: TGTGCCAGCAGAGCCTACTCCTACGAGCAGTACTTC. This gives the protein CASRAYSYEQYF.

At least ten counts were recorded for this clonotype. The chain uses TRBV6-5 and TRBJ2-3, with 8 bases identical to TRBD1. The length of the CDR3 is 15 residues. CDR1 and CDR2 (germline): MNHEY, SVGAGI. With V trimmed by 4 bases and J by 2 bases, 5 bases remained unmatched. CDR3 nucleotides: TGTGCCAGCAGTTGGACAGGGTTATCCACAGATACGCAGTATTTT. Its translation is CASSWTGLSTDTQYF.

This clonotype was seen at least ten times. V gene TRBV27 combines with J gene TRBJ2-1; D unresolved. The CDR3 is 16 residues long. Deletions cut 3 bases from V and 5 bases from J, with 17 bases between. Germline CDR1 and CDR2: MNHEY and SMNVEV (reference sequence). CDR3 protein: CASSFWAKGPDNEQFF. DNA of the CDR3: TGTGCCAGCAGTTTCTGGGCCAAAGGACCCGACAATGAGCAGTTCTTC.

This clonotype was recorded many times. This chain links TRBV7-2 with TRBJ1-2, with D possibly matching TRBD1 (5 bases). Germline-derived CDR1 and CDR2 are SGHTA and FQGNSA. The CDR3 is made up of 21 amino acids. Trimming took off 5 bases at V and 6 bases at J, with 37 bases between the two ends. DNA of the CDR3: TGTGCCAGCAGCCTCGCCCGCCTGGGGCGTTCCTTCGGTTGGCCTGGGGATGGCTACACCTTC. This encodes CASSLARLGRSFGWPGDGYTF. Drawing the rest from reference TRBV7-2 and TRBJ1-2, the complete variable domain is GAGVSQSPSNKVTEKGKDVELRCDPISGHTALYWYRQSLGQGLEFLIYFQGNSAPDKSGLPSDRFSAERTGGSVSTLTIQRTQQEDSAVYLCASSLARLGRSFGWPGDGYTFGSGTRLTVV.

This clonotype was counted at least ten times. V and J are TRBV7-2 and TRBJ2-5; D not certain. Trimming shortened V by 2 bases and J by 5 bases, and 6 bases separated the two germline ends. The length of the CDR3 is 12 residues. Germline CDR1 is SGHTA and CDR2 is FQGNSA. The CDR3 spells CASSLFMETQYF. CDR3 sequence (DNA): TGTGCCAGCAGCTTATTCATGGAGACCCAGTACTTC.

Concerning this clonotype itself: This clone may be a read error of a much larger clone one base away. This chain links TRBV7-2 with TRBJ1-3; possible D gene TRBD1, 5 bases. This CDR3 has 13 amino acids. CDR1 and CDR2 from the germline V gene are SGHTA and FQGNSA. The CDR3 DNA reads as TGTGTCAGCAGCGCAGGGCGTGGAAACACCATATATTTT. This encodes CVSSAGRGNTIYF.

This clonotype was counted at least ten times. The chain recombines TRBV7-2 with TRBJ2-3; the D is unclear. Germline CDR1 and CDR2: SGHTA and FQGNSA. V lost 2 bases and J lost 2, with 8 bases in between. CDR3 length equals 14 residues. CDR3 residues: CASSLRHYTDTQYF. Written as DNA, the CDR3 is TGTGCCAGCAGCTTAAGGCATTACACAGATACGCAGTATTTT.

This clonotype occurred many times. This chain links TRBV13 with TRBJ2-7; 7 bases match TRBD1. The trim removed 7 bases at V and 7 bases at J, leaving 10 bases unmatched. The CDR3 spans 13 residues. Germline CDR1 is PRHDT and CDR2 is FYEKMQ (reference sequence). The CDR3 reads CASTLEGATEQYF. The DNA of the CDR3 is TGTGCCAGCACCCTTGAGGGGGCTACAGAGCAGTACTTC.

This clonotype was seen many times. The V gene is TRBV20-1, the J gene TRBJ1-1; no reliable D call. V shed 0 bases and J shed 0 bases, with 20 bases lying between them. This CDR3 region has 18 residues. From germline, CDR1 is DFQATT and CDR2 SNEGSKA (reference sequence). The CDR3 nucleotides are TGCAGTGCTAGAGATCGGGCTGATACTTTGGTAATGAACACTGAAGCTTTCTTT. This codes for CSARDRADTLVMNTEAFF.

This clonotype was detected ten times or more. The chain links TRBV19 to TRBJ1-1; D might be TRBD1 (5 bases). CDR1 LNHDA and CDR2 SQIVND come from the germline V gene (reference sequence). The CDR3 spans 14 residues. Trimming took off 5 bases at V and 6 bases at J, with 16 bases between the two ends. This CDR3 reads CASSPSARVAEAFF. CDR3 nucleotides: TGTGCCAGTAGTCCCTCAGCCAGGGTCGCTGAAGCTTTCTTT.

The table lists this clonotype with many counts. The chain joins TRBV7-9 to TRBJ1-2; D is uncertain. Germline CDR1 SEHNR, CDR2 FQNEAQ (reference sequence). V was shortened by 4 bases and J by 6 bases, with 18 bases between the two germline ends. CDR3 length: 15 residues. CDR3 DNA: TGTGCCAGCAGCTGGGAGGACGGACGATTCGATGGCTACACCTTC. This encodes CASSWEDGRFDGYTF.

At least ten counts were recorded for this clonotype. This chain connects TRBV19 to TRBJ2-2; D is unclear. V dropped 6 bases and J dropped 7 bases, with 9 bases sitting between them. Germline CDR1 reads LNHDA; CDR2 reads SQIVND (reference sequence). The length of the CDR3 is 12 residues. CDR3 sequence reads: CASRERVGELFF. CDR3 nucleotide sequence: TGTGCCAGTAGGGAAAGGGTCGGGGAGCTGTTTTTT.

This clonotype was counted ten times or more. CDR3 bases: TGTGCCAGCAGGCGGTACAATGAGCAGTTCTTC. Amino acid sequence: CASRRYNEQFF. V and J are TRBV6-5 and TRBJ2-1; D ambiguous. Germline CDR1 and CDR2: MNHEY and SVGAGI. V lost 6 bases, J lost 4 bases, and 4 bases lay in between. The CDR3 has 11 residues.

Ten or more counts support this clonotype. The rearrangement links TRBV9 to TRBJ2-6; the D gene is possibly TRBD1 (6 bases). Germline V gene data show CDR1 as SGDLS and CDR2 as YYNGEE. The CDR3 spans 16 residues. Trimming removed 4 bases from V and 2 bases from J, with 13 bases in between. The CDR3 sequence: CASSPTGRPGANVLTF. DNA of the CDR3: TGTGCCAGCAGCCCAACAGGGAGACCTGGGGCCAACGTCCTGACTTTC.

This clonotype was detected many times. V gene TRBV7-2 combines with J gene TRBJ2-2, with D tentatively TRBD2 (5 bases). The germline V and J ends were trimmed by 3 bases and 1 base, with 9 bases remaining between them. Germline CDR1 and CDR2: SGHTA and FQGNSA. This CDR3 has 15 amino acids. CDR3 coding DNA: TGTGCCAGCAGCTTCGGACTCCAGAACACCGGGGAGCTGTTTTTT. It codes for CASSFGLQNTGELFF.

This clonotype was observed many times. The gene calls are TRBV7-9 and TRBJ1-5; D gene uncertain. V lost 5 bases and J 7 bases, leaving 12 bases between the germline ends. This CDR3 has 13 residues. Germline V gene sequence: CDR1 SEHNR, CDR2 FQNEAQ (reference sequence). The CDR3 sequence is CASSPDGLQPQHF. In DNA, the CDR3 is TGTGCCAGCAGCCCGGACGGGCTACAGCCCCAGCATTTT.

The table lists this clonotype with many counts. The rearrangement joins TRBV28 to TRBJ1-2; D may be TRBD1 (6 bases). The CDR3 runs to 14 residues. Looked up from germline, CDR1 is MDHEN and CDR2 is SYDVKM. Trimming shortened V by 7 bases and J by 9 bases, and 21 bases separated the two germline ends. The CDR3 region is CASTGGLGLPSYTF. The CDR3 coding sequence is TGTGCCAGCACGGGGGGGCTCGGTCTACCAAGCTACACCTTC.

This clonotype was recorded at least ten times. The chain joins TRBV20-1 to TRBJ1-3; the match to TRBD1 covers 7 bases. Per the germline V gene, CDR1 is DFQATT and CDR2 is SNEGSKA (reference sequence). V lost 6 bases, J lost 1 base, and 3 bases stayed unmatched. This CDR3 region has 13 residues. CDR3 residues: CSALDRSGNTIYF. In DNA, the CDR3 is TGCAGTGCCCTGGACAGGTCTGGAAACACCATATATTTT.

This clonotype was observed at least ten times. The chain combines TRBV6-2 or TRBV6-3 with TRBJ1-1, with D possibly TRBD1 on 6 matching bases. The CDR3 extends over 16 amino acids. V was trimmed by 2 bases and J by 0 bases, leaving 13 bases between them. The germline V gene has CDR1 MNHEY and CDR2 SVGEGT. The CDR3: CASSYATGHMNTEAFF. CDR3 sequence (DNA): TGTGCCAGCAGTTACGCCACGGGACATATGAACACTGAAGCTTTCTTT.

V usage is TRBV27 and J usage is TRBJ2-7, with TRBD1 as a possible D gene (6 bases). Germline V CDR1 and CDR2: MNHEY, SMNVEV (reference sequence). V was shortened by 7 bases and J by 3 bases, with 19 bases between the two germline ends. CDR3 length: 15 residues. The CDR3 region is CASKQGGEGNYEQYF. The DNA for the CDR3 is TGTGCCAGCAAACAAGGGGGAGAGGGGAACTACGAGCAGTACTTC.

This clonotype is judged medium-sized (0.01 to 0.1%). The V call is TRBV7-8, the J call TRBJ2-1; 8 bases map to TRBD2. CDR1 SGHVS and CDR2 FQNEAQ come from the germline V gene. Germline trimming cut 4 bases from V and 5 bases from J; bases unmatched to any gene: 13. CDR3 length: 17 residues. The CDR3 loop is CASSSPQRGTTHNEQFF. The CDR3 DNA is TGTGCCAGCAGCTCCCCTCAGCGGGGGACAACTCACAATGAGCAGTTCTTC.

This clonotype showed up many times. The V and J genes are TRBV20-1 and TRBJ1-2, with D perhaps TRBD1 (6 bases). Trimming cost V 0 bases and J 0 bases, with 17 bases left between them. The length of the CDR3 is 17 residues. Germline lookup yields CDR1 DFQATT and CDR2 SNEGSKA (reference sequence). DNA of the CDR3: TGCAGTGCTAGAGAAAAAAGGACAGCCAAAGCTAACTATGGCTACACCTTC. Encoded protein: CSAREKRTAKANYGYTF.

This clonotype was observed many times. The CDR3 protein is CASSLSTGGDGYTF. The CDR3 nucleotides read TGTGCCAGCAGCTTATCAACAGGCGGCGATGGCTACACCTTC. The rearrangement uses TRBV7-2 and TRBJ1-2; possibly TRBD1 for D (5 bases). V was shortened by 2 bases and J by 6 bases, with 13 bases between the two germline ends. CDR3 length: 14 residues. CDR1 SGHTA and CDR2 FQGNSA come from the germline V gene.

This clonotype was recorded many times. This chain connects TRBV5-4 to TRBJ2-5, with D maybe TRBD2 (6 bases). The CDR3 extends over 15 amino acids. Germline loops: CDR1 SGHNT, CDR2 YYREEE (reference sequence). Trimming stripped 2 bases from V and 5 bases from J, with 16 bases between. In nucleotides, the CDR3 is TGTGCCAGCAGCTTAATCTTGGGGGGACTGGAGACCCAGTACTTC. This sequence encodes CASSLILGGLETQYF.